Sequencing of this T cell receptor (beta chain) was carried out in a study of blood T cell repertoires in COVID-19. About the research overall: Material from acute and convalescent COVID-19 was sourced from the United States, Italy and Spain. T cells, B-cell-depleted T cells, or PBMCs provided the cDNA or gDNA that served as material.

Authors' methods: Using reference gene primer amplification, nucleated cell counts were estimated. The data were produced by immunoSEQ multiplex PCR, yet TCRdb's version contains in-frame clones alone and is incomplete. D and trimming were read from the DNA, whereas the V and J calls and clone size are those reported in that table. The sample has about 180,000 clones; approximately 85% are singletons. Germline CDR1 reads SGHTA; CDR2 reads FQGTGA. CDR3 length: 14 amino acids. V lost 5 bases and J lost 6, with 15 bases in between. This clonotype was obtained from a human donor with active or convalescent COVID-19. The donor label of this sample is uncertain. Sequenced sample: peripheral blood. The chain has TRBV7-3 and TRBJ2-3; unclear D gene. This chain's CDR3 is CASSDMGLSDTQYF. The CDR3 DNA follows: TGTGCCAGCAGCGACATGGGTCTCTCGGATACGCAGTATTTT.